A few counts support the clone carrying this TCR beta chain. Clones were sequenced by immunoSEQ multiplex PCR, and TCRdb holds only the in-frame ones, with some missing. The repertoire holds some 99,000 clones, with 80% to 95% as singletons. The record originates from a study of OX40 agonist ivuxolimab in advanced cancers. Across the study: Cancers in dose escalation were hepatocellular, melanoma, renal cell and head and neck. Two cutaneous melanoma patients and one hepatocellular carcinoma patient, three in all, had partial responses. Participants could have had prior anti-PD-1, anti-PD-L1 or anti-CTLA-4 therapy, and less than 45% had some.

The CDR3 loop spans 11 amino acids. V lost 8 bases and J lost 11, with 15 bases in between. The V gene's germline CDR1 is MDHEN and CDR2 SYDVKM. The chain employs TRBV28 and TRBJ1-2, with D uncertain. This TCR came from an adult with an advanced solid tumor such as melanoma, head and neck, liver or kidney cancer. Source: CD4+ or CD8+ T cells sorted from blood, taken in a trial of the OX40 agonist ivuxolimab. The CDR3 loop is CASYGLGRYTF. The CDR3 bases are TGTGCCAGCTACGGACTCGGGCGGTACACCTTC.